The 7 T cell receptor beta chains reported below all come from one sample, sequenced in a study of blood T cell repertoires in COVID-19 (dated by TCRdb to the early 2020s). Library preparation was by the immunoSEQ multiplex PCR assay. Imported from immuneACCESS, the table was reduced by TCRdb to in-frame sequences with V and J called. These copies leave out some clones; in studies compared against another copy, an unresolved V gene accounts for under half, and the cause of the remainder is not known. The sample records over 250,000 clones, around 79% of which are singletons. Of the sample, 3.3% is held by the ten largest clones. The sequenced material came from peripheral blood. The receptors derive from a woman of 80 years or more with acute or convalescent COVID-19.

This clone was seen just once. CDR3 coding DNA: TGTGCCACCAGCAGAGATCAGGGCGGTCCGCGAGAGACCCAGTACTTC. The encoded protein is CATSRDQGGPRETQYF. The rearrangement links TRBV15 to TRBJ2-5; possible D gene TRBD1, 5 bases. V was clipped by 0 bases and J by 4 bases, with 15 bases between them. Germline loops: CDR1 LNHNV, CDR2 YYDKDF (reference sequence). The CDR3 covers 16 residues.

The rearrangement uses TRBV27 and TRBJ1-5, with unresolved D. With 5 bases removed from V and 2 bases from J, the gap between germline ends came to 19 bases. Germline V gene data show CDR1 as MNHEY and CDR2 as SMNVEV (reference sequence). This CDR3 is 17 amino acids long. The CDR3 sequence is CASSPLLGGRRNQPQHF. CDR3 coding DNA: TGTGCCAGCAGTCCCCTGTTGGGAGGGAGACGCAATCAGCCCCAGCATTTT.

This clone came up once. J is TRBJ2-3 and V is TRBV6-2 or TRBV6-3; 7 bases are a match to TRBD2. This CDR3 has 15 residues. CDR1 is MNHEY and CDR2 is SVGEGT in the germline V gene. J lost 5 bases, V lost 2 bases, and 7 bases had no gene match. The chain's CDR3 is CASSYSAGVRDTQYF. CDR3 in DNA: TGTGCCAGCAGTTACAGCGCGGGGGTGAGAGATACGCAGTATTTT.

The chain uses TRBV19 and TRBJ2-1; TRBD2 aligns across 7 bases. V shed 2 bases and J 2 bases; nucleotides not matched to a gene: 9. Germline CDR1 LNHDA, CDR2 SQIVND (reference sequence). The CDR3 extends over 17 amino acids. The CDR3 DNA sequence: TGTGCCAGTAGTATAAAAAGCGGGGCGCTCACCTACAATGAGCAGTTCTTC. It encodes CASSIKSGALTYNEQFF.

V gene TRBV7-7 combines with J gene TRBJ2-2; D possibly corresponds to TRBD2 (5 bases). Germline CDR1 is SSHAT and CDR2 is FNYEAQ (reference sequence). This CDR3 is built from 15 residues. Trimming cost V 5 bases and J 5 bases, with 15 bases left between them. The CDR3 region has the DNA TGTGCCAGCAGCCCCACGGATCGGGGAACCGGGGAGCTGTTTTTT. This encodes CASSPTDRGTGELFF.

This chain joins TRBV7-2 and TRBJ1-2, with D uncertain. Trimming pared 5 bases from V and 8 bases from J, leaving 15 bases between. There are 13 residues in the CDR3. The germline gives CDR1 SGHTA, CDR2 FQGNSA. Written as DNA, the CDR3 is TGTGCCAGCAGCGATGGACGGAGGATGGGCTACACCTTC. Amino acid sequence: CASSDGRRMGYTF.

With respect to this clone: Other DNA sequences in this specimen translate into the identical CDR3. The gene calls are TRBV18 and TRBJ2-1, with 9 positions matching TRBD1. In germline, CDR1 is KGHSH, CDR2 LQKENI. This CDR3 spans 14 amino acids. The trim removed 6 bases at V and 6 bases at J, leaving 6 bases unmatched. The CDR3 DNA is TGTGCCAGCTCTCCGGGACAGGGAGGCAATGAGCAGTTCTTC. This sequence encodes CASSPGQGGNEQFF.